A single sample gave rise to the 14 T cell receptor beta chains below, sequenced in a study of Graves' ophthalmopathy and Graves' hyperthyroidism. Amplification from RNA transcripts yielded the TCR beta CDR3 regions. The first round was an RT-PCR with HTBI primers, and the second round was a multiplex PCR. MiXCR, applied by TCRdb to the multiplex PCR reads, yields one record per CDR3 protein. Of around 1.1 million distinct CDR3 sequences listed, roughly two fifths are singletons. The sequenced sample consisted of peripheral blood or thyroid tissue (not recorded which). These receptor sequences come from an adult man with Graves' hyperthyroidism.

The genes are TRBV7-9 and TRBJ2-7, with 7 bases fitting TRBD2. CDR3 size: 16 residues. J lost 5 bases, V lost 5 bases, and 15 bases had no gene match. Germline V lookup: CDR1 SEHNR, CDR2 FQNEAQ (reference sequence). The CDR3 protein is CASSPRLAGAVHEQYF. The CDR3 DNA reads as TGTGCCAGCAGCCCACGGTTGGCGGGAGCTGTACACGAGCAGTACTTC.

There are many counts of this clonotype. The CDR3 DNA sequence: TGTGCCAGCAGCTTAGATGGGGGGACCGATTATGGCTACACCTTC. It translates to CASSLDGGTDYGYTF. V gene TRBV11-2 combines with J gene TRBJ1-2; D possibly corresponds to TRBD1 (5 bases). V was shortened by 0 bases and J by 5 bases, with 13 bases between the two germline ends. The length of the CDR3 is 15 residues. Germline CDR1 reads SGHAT; CDR2 reads FQNNGV. Looking up the rest from reference TRBV11-2 and TRBJ1-2 gives the full variable domain: EAGVAQSPRYKIIEKRQSVAFWCNPISGHATLYWYQQILGQGPKLLIQFQNNGVVDDSQLPKDRFSAERLKGVDSTLKIQPAKLEDSAVYLCASSLDGGTDYGYTFGSGTRLTVV.

This chain links TRBV15 with TRBJ1-2; 10 bases map to TRBD1. V lost 6 bases to trimming and J lost 4 bases; unmatched junction nucleotides: 8. The CDR3 is 15 amino acids. The germline V gene encodes CDR1 LNHNV and CDR2 YYDKDF (reference sequence). CDR3 nucleotides: TGTGCCACCAGTAGGGACAGGGGCTCTAGCTATGGCTACACCTTC. Amino acid sequence: CATSRDRGSSYGYTF.

This clonotype was found many times. The junction departs from germline at one end; a sequencing error may be responsible. This chain connects TRBV5-1 to TRBJ1-4; possible D gene TRBD1, 5 bases. Germline assignment: CDR1 SGHRS and CDR2 YFSETQ. The CDR3 consists of 15 residues. CDR3 DNA sequence: TGTGCCAGCAGCTTAGTCGCAGGGACGAATGAAAAACTGTTTTTT. Translated: CASSLVAGTNEKLFF.

The rearrangement joins TRBV10-3 to TRBJ2-2, with D uncertain. CDR3 length: 11 amino acids. Germline loops: CDR1 ENHRY, CDR2 SYGVKD. The V end was cut by 6 bases, the J end by 7 bases, with 6 bases between. The CDR3 sequence: CAIRGSGELFF. CDR3 DNA sequence: TGTGCCATCAGAGGTAGCGGGGAGCTGTTTTTT.

This chain joins TRBV29-1 and TRBJ1-1; D may be TRBD1 (6 bases). Deletions cut 7 bases from V and 1 base from J, with 13 bases between. From germline, CDR1 is SQVTM and CDR2 ANQGSEA. The CDR3 consists of 13 residues. Here the CDR3 reads CSAGHLGNTEAFF. DNA of the CDR3: TGCAGCGCGGGACACCTCGGGAACACTGAAGCTTTCTTT.

The rearrangement links TRBV30 to TRBJ1-4; D unclear. V was pared by 0 bases and J by 4 bases, with 9 bases between. Germline-derived CDR1 and CDR2 are GTSNPN and SVGIG (reference sequence). The CDR3 is 14 residues long. DNA for the CDR3: TGTGCCTGGAGTGTACAAGGGTTTAATGAAAAACTGTTTTTT. The encoded protein is CAWSVQGFNEKLFF.

There are many counts of this clonotype. The chain recombines TRBV7-7 with TRBJ2-2, with 13 bases that match TRBD2. CDR1 is SSHAT, CDR2 FNYEAQ, per germline (reference sequence). V trimming: 4 bases; J trimming: 1 base; junction bases outside the gene matches: 3. The length of the CDR3 is 17 residues. The CDR3 here is CASSSGTSGKNTGELFF. CDR3 DNA: TGTGCCAGCAGCTCGGGGACTAGCGGGAAGAACACCGGGGAGCTGTTTTTT.

This clonotype was recorded once. This sequence may be a read error, since a much larger clone differs from it by one base. The gene calls are TRBV7-8 and TRBJ2-7; no definite D call. There are 13 residues in the CDR3. Germline V lookup: CDR1 SGHVS, CDR2 FQNEAQ. V lost 5 bases and J 4 bases, leaving 12 bases between the germline ends. CDR3 bases: TGTGCCAGCAGCCCCCGTGAGAATTACGAGCAGTACTTC. This gives the protein CASSPRENYEQYF.

The V and J genes are TRBV7-8 and TRBJ2-1, with 11 bases aligning to TRBD2. V dropped 3 bases and J dropped 5; count of bases not matched to a gene: 6. Germline V lookup: CDR1 SGHVS, CDR2 FQNEAQ. The CDR3 runs 16 residues. In DNA form, the CDR3 reads TGTGCCAGCAGCTTCAGACTAGCGGGATTTAACAATGAGCAGTTCTTC. It translates to CASSFRLAGFNNEQFF.

This clonotype was observed a handful of times. The chain uses TRBV12-3 or TRBV12-4 and TRBJ1-1; D unresolved. This CDR3 comprises 13 residues. V lost 5 bases, J lost 2 bases, and 9 bases lay in between. In nucleotides, the CDR3 is TGTGCCAGCAGTGTAGAATATAACACTGAAGCTTTCTTT. It is translated as CASSVEYNTEAFF.

Only a few counts were recorded for this clonotype. The chain uses TRBV5-4 and TRBJ2-7; the match to TRBD1 covers 7 bases. The CDR3 has 15 residues. From germline, CDR1 is SGHNT and CDR2 YYREEE (reference sequence). Germline trimming cut 4 bases from V and 4 bases from J; bases unmatched to any gene: 11. The chain's CDR3 is CASSPRGDRVYEQYF. The CDR3 DNA is TGTGCCAGCAGCCCCCGAGGGGACAGAGTGTACGAGCAGTACTTC. Full variable domain (rest looked up from reference TRBV5-4 and TRBJ2-7): ETGVTQSPTHLIKTRGQQVTLRCSSQSGHNTVSWYQQALGQGPQFIFQYYREEENGRGNFPPRFSGLQFPNYSSELNVNALELDDSALYLCASSPRGDRVYEQYFGPGTRLTVT.

This clonotype was counted between two and nine times. The rearrangement joins TRBV28 to TRBJ2-5, with TRBD1 identical over 9 bases. This CDR3 contains 16 residues. V was pared by 5 bases and J by 3 bases, with 10 bases of the junction left unmatched. CDR1 MDHEN and CDR2 SYDVKM come from the germline V gene. CDR3 coding DNA: TGTGCCAGCAGTCCAATAAGGACAGGGGCGAAAGAGACCCAGTACTTC. This encodes CASSPIRTGAKETQYF.

This clonotype was picked up many times. V and J are TRBV7-2 and TRBJ2-5; unclear D gene. The CDR3 runs 14 residues. The V gene lost 1 base and the J gene lost 7 bases, with 13 bases spanning the gap. Germline V gives CDR1 SGHTA, CDR2 FQGNSA. CDR3 protein: CASSLDGPSRTQYF. The DNA for the CDR3 is TGTGCCAGCAGCTTAGACGGGCCCTCCCGGACCCAGTACTTC.